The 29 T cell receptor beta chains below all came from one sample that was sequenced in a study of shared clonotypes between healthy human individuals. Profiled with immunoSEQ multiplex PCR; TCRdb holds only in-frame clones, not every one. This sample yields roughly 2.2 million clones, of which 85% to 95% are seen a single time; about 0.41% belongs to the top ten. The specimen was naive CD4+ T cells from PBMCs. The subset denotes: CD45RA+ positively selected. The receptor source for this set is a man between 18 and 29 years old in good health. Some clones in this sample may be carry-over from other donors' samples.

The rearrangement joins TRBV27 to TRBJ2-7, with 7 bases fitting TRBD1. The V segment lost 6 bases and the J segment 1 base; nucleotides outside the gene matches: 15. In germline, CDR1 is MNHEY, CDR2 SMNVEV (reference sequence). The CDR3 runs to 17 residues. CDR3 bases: TGTGCCAGCAGCCGCCGACAGGGTGGACGATTATCCTACGAGCAGTACTTC. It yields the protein CASSRRQGGRLSYEQYF.

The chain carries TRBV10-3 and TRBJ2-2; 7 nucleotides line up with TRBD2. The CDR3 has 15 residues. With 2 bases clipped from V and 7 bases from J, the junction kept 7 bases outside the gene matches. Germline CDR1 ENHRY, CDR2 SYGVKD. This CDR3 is CAISELGGPDGELFF. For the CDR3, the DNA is TGTGCCATCAGTGAGCTGGGAGGGCCCGACGGGGAGCTGTTTTTT.

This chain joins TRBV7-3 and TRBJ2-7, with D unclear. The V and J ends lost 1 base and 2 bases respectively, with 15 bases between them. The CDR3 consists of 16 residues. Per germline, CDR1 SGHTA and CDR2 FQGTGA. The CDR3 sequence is CASSLSSASSTYEQYF. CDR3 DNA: TGTGCCAGCAGCTTAAGTTCGGCTAGTTCCACCTACGAGCAGTACTTC. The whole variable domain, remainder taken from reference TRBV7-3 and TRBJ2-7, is GAGVSQTPSNKVTEKGKYVELRCDPISGHTALYWYRQSLGQGPEFLIYFQGTGAADDSGLPNDRFFAVRPEGSVSTLKIQRTERGDSAVYLCASSLSSASSTYEQYFGPGTRLTVT.

The CDR3 sequence is CASSEGGFRRNTIYF. The DNA for the CDR3 is TGTGCCAGCAGTGAAGGGGGGTTTAGACGAAACACCATATATTTT. This sequence joins TRBV6-4 and TRBJ1-3, with a tentative D call TRBD1 (6 bases). This CDR3 has 15 amino acids. Germline V lookup: CDR1 MRHNA, CDR2 SNTAGT. V was pared by 3 bases and J by 5 bases, with 14 bases between.

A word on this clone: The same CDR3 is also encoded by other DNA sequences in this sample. Written as DNA, the CDR3 is TGTGCCAGCAGCTCTGACAGGAACACTGAAGCTTTCTTT. Its protein product is CASSSDRNTEAFF. The gene calls are TRBV7-3 and TRBJ1-1; D may be TRBD1 (5 bases). There are 13 residues in the CDR3. The germline V gene encodes CDR1 SGHTA and CDR2 FQGTGA. Deletions cut 4 bases from V and 1 base from J, with 7 bases between.

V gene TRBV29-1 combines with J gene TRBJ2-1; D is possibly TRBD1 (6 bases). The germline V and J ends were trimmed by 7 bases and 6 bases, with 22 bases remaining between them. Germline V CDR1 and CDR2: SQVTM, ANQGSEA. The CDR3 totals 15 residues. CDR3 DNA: TGCAGCGCACTGCCCCCCACAGGGTTCCCCAATGAGCAGTTCTTC. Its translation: CSALPPTGFPNEQFF.

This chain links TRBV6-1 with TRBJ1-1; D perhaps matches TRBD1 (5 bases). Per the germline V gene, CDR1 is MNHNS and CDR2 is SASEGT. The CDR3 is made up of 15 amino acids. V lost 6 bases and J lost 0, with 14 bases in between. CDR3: CASSWELGLNTEAFF. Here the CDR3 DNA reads TGTGCCAGCAGCTGGGAGTTGGGACTGAACACTGAAGCTTTCTTT.

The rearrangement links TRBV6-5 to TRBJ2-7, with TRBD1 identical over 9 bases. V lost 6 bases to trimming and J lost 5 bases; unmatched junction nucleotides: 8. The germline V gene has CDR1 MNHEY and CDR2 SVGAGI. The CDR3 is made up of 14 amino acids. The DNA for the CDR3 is TGTGCCAGCAGACCGGGACAGGGCATGGACGAGCAGTACTTC. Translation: CASRPGQGMDEQYF.

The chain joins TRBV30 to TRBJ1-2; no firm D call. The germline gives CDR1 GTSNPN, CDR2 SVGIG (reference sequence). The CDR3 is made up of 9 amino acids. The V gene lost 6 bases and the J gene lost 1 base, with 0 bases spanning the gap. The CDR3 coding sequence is TGTGCCTGTAACTATGGCTACACCTTC. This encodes CACNYGYTF.

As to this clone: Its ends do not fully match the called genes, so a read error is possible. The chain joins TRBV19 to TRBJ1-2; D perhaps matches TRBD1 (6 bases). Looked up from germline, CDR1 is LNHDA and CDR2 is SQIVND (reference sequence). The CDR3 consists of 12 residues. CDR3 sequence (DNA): TGTGCCAGTAGTACCCTCCCAGGGGCAGTGATCTTC. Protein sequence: CASSTLPGAVIF.

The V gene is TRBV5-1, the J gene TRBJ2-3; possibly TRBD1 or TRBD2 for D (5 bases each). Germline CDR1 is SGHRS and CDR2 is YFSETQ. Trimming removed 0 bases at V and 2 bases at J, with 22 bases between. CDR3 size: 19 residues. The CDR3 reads CASSLEFAGSGTNTDTQYF. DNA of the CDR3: TGCGCCAGCAGCTTGGAATTCGCAGGGAGTGGGACCAACACAGATACGCAGTATTTT.

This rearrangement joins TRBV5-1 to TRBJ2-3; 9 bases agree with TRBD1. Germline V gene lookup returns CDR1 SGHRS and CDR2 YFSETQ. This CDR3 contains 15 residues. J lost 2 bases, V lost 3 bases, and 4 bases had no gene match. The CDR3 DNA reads TGCGCCAGCAGCTGGGGGACAGGGCCCACAGATACGCAGTATTTT. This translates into CASSWGTGPTDTQYF.

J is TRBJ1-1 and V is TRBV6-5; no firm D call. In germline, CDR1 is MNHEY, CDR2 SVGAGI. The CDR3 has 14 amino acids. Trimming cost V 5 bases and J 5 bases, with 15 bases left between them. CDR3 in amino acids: CASSTPRGRTEAFF. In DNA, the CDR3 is TGTGCCAGCAGTACTCCGCGTGGGAGGACTGAAGCTTTCTTT.

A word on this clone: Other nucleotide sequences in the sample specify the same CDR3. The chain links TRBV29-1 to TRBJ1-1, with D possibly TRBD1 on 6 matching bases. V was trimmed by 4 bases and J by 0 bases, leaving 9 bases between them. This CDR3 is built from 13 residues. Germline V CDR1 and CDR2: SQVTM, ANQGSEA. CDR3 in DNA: TGCAGCGTTGTGGGACATTTGAACACTGAAGCTTTCTTT. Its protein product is CSVVGHLNTEAFF.

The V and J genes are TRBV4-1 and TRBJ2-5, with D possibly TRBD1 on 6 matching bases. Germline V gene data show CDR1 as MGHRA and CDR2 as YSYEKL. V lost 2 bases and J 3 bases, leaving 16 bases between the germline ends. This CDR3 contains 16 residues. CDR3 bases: TGCGCCAGCAGCCAACCGGCACGGACAGCCAAAGAGACCCAGTACTTC. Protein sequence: CASSQPARTAKETQYF.

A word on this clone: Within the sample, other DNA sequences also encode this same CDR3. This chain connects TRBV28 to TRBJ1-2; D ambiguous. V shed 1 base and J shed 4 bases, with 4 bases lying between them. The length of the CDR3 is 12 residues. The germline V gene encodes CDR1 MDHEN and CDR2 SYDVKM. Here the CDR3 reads CASSLYGYGYTF. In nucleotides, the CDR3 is TGTGCCAGCAGTTTATATGGCTATGGCTACACCTTC.

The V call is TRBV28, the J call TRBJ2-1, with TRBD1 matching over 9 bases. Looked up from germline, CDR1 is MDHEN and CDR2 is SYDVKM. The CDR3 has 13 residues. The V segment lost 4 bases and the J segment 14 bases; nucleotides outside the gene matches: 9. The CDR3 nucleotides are TGTGCCAGCAGTTCTCCAAGGGGACAGGGAAAGTTCTTC. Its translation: CASSSPRGQGKFF. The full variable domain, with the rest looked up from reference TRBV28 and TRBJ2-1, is DVKVTQSSRYLVKRTGEKVFLECVQDMDHENMFWYRQDPGLGLRLIYFSYDVKMKEKGDIPEGYSVSREKKERFSLILESASTNQTSMYLCASSSPRGQGKFFGPGTRLTVL.

Written as DNA, the CDR3 is TGCGCCAGCAGGCGAGCTAGCGGTTCGAACACCGGGGAGCTGTTTTTT. It codes for CASRRASGSNTGELFF. This chain connects TRBV5-1 to TRBJ2-2; 7 bases agree with TRBD2. Germline V gives CDR1 SGHRS, CDR2 YFSETQ. CDR3 size: 16 residues. With V trimmed by 5 bases and J by 0 bases, 7 bases remained unmatched. Supplemented by reference TRBV5-1 and TRBJ2-2, the full variable domain reads KAGVTQTPRYLIKTRGQQVTLSCSPISGHRSVSWYQQTPGQGLQFLFEYFSETQRNKGNFPGRFSGRQFSNSRSEMNVSTLELGDSALYLCASRRASGSNTGELFFGEGSRLTVL.

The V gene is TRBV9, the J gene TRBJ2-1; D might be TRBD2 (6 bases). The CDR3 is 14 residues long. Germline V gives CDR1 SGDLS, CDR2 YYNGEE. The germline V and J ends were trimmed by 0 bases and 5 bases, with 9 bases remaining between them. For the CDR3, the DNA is TGTGCCAGCAGCGTAGCGGGAGAGAACAATGAGCAGTTCTTC. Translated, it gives CASSVAGENNEQFF.

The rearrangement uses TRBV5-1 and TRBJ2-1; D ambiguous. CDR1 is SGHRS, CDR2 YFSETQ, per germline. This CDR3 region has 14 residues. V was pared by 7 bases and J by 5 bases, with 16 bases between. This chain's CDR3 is CASARGPPNNEQFF. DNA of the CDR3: TGCGCCAGCGCTCGCGGTCCGCCGAACAATGAGCAGTTCTTC. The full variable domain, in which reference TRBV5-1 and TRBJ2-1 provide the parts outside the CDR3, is KAGVTQTPRYLIKTRGQQVTLSCSPISGHRSVSWYQQTPGQGLQFLFEYFSETQRNKGNFPGRFSGRQFSNSRSEMNVSTLELGDSALYLCASARGPPNNEQFFGPGTRLTVL.

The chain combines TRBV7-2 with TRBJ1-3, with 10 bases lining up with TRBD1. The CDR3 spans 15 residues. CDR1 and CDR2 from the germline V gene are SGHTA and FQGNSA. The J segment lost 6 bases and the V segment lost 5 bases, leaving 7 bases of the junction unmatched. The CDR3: CASSISGTGENTIYF. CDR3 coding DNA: TGTGCCAGCAGCATATCCGGGACAGGGGAAAACACCATATATTTT.

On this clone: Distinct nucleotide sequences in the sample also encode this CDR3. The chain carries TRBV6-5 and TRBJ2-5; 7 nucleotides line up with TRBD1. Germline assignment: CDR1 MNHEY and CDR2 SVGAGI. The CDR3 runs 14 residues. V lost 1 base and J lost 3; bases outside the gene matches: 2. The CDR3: CASSYWDRKETQYF. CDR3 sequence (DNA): TGTGCCAGCAGTTACTGGGACAGAAAAGAGACCCAGTACTTC.

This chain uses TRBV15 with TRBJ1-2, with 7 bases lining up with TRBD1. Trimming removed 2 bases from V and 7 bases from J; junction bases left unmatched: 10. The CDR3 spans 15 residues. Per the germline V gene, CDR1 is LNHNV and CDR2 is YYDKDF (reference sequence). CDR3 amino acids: CATSRSPGGLSGYTF. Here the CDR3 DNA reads TGTGCCACCAGCAGATCGCCAGGGGGGTTGTCTGGCTACACCTTC.

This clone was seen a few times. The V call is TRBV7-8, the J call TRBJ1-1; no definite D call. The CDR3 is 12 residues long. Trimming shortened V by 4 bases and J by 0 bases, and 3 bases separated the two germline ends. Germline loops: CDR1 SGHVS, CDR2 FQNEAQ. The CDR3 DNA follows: TGTGCCAGCAGCTCCATGAACACTGAAGCTTTCTTT. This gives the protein CASSSMNTEAFF.

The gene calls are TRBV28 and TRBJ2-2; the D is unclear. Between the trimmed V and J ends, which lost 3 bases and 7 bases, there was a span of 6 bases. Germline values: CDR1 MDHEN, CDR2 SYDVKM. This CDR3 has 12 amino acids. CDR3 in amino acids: CASSFRYGELFF. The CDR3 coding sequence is TGTGCCAGCAGTTTTAGGTACGGGGAGCTGTTTTTT.

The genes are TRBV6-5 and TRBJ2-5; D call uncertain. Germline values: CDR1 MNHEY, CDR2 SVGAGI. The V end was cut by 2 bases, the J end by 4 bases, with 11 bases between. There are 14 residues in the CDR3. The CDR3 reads CASSYAVIGETQYF. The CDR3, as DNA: TGTGCCAGCAGTTACGCCGTGATTGGAGAGACCCAGTACTTC.

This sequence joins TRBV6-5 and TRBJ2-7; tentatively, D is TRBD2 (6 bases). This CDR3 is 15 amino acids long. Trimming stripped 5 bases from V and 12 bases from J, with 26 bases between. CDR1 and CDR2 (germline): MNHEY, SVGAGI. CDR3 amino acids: CASSHQEGLATIRYF. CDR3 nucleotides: TGTGCCAGCAGTCACCAGGAGGGGCTAGCGACCATCCGGTACTTC.

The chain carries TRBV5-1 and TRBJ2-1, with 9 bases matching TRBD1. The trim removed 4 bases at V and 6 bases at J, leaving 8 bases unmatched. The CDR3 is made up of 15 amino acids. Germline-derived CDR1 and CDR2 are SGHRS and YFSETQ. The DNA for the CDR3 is TGCGCCAGCAGCACCGGGGACAGGGCCCTCAATGAGCAGTTCTTC. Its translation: CASSTGDRALNEQFF.

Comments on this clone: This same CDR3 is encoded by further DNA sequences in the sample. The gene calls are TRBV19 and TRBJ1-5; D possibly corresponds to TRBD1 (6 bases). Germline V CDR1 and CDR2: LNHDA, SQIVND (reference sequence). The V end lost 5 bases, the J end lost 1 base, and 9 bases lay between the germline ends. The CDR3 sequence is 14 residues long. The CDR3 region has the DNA TGTGCCAGTAGTCCAGGGGTGAGCAATCAGCCCCAGCATTTT. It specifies CASSPGVSNQPQHF.